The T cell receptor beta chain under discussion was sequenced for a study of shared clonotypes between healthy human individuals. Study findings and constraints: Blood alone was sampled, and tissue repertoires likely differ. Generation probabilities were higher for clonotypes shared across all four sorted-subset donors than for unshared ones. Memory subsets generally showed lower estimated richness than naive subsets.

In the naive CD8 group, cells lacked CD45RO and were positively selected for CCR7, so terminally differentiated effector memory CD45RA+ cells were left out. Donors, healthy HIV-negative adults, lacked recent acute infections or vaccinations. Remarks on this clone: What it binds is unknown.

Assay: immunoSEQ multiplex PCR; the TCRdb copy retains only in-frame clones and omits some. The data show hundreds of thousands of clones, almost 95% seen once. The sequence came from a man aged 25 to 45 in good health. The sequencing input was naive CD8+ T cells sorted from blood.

CDR3 nucleotides: TGTGCCAGCAGCCCAGGACTAGCGGGAGGCAACGATGACACAGATACGCAGTATTTT. The encoded protein is CASSPGLAGGNDDTDTQYF. This rearrangement joins TRBV5-8 to TRBJ2-3, with TRBD2 identical over 14 bases. Per the germline V gene, CDR1 is SGHTS and CDR2 is YDEGEE. The ends lost 4 bases at V and 2 bases at J; junction bases unmatched: 12. The CDR3 runs to 19 residues.